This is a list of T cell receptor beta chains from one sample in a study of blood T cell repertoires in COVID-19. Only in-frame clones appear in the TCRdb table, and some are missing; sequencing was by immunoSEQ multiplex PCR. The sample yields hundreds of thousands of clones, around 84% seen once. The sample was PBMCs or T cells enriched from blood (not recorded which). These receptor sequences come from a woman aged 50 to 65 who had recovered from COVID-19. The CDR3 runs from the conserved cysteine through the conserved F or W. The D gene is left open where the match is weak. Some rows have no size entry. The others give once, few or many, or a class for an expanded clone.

TGTGCCACCGAACAGGGGACCGGGGAGCTGTTTTTT	CATEQGTGELFF	TRBV25-1	TRBJ2-2	few	TRBD1
TGTGCCAGCAAAGATGTAATCAGCACCGGGGAGCTGTTTTTT	CASKDVISTGELFF	TRBV2	TRBJ2-2	.	.
TGCAGCGCCGAACAGGGGAACACTGAAGCTTTCTTT	CSAEQGNTEAFF	TRBV29-1	TRBJ1-1	few	.
TGTGCCAGCAGTTCCGGACAGGGGTATGAAAAACTGTTTTTT	CASSSGQGYEKLFF	TRBV28	TRBJ1-4	.	TRBD1
TGTGCCACCGCCCCGCGGAGAAATTTTGAGCAGTACTTC	CATAPRRNFEQYF	TRBV27	TRBJ2-7	.	.
TGTGCCAGCAGCTCCCAAGCGGGAGGTTACAATGAGCAGTTCTTC	CASSSQAGGYNEQFF	TRBV7-3	TRBJ2-1	.	TRBD2
TGTGCCAGCAGTTTCGGGAGTTCGGTCGGGGGCGAGCAGTACTTC	CASSFGSSVGGEQYF	TRBV28	TRBJ2-7	.	.
TGTGCCAGCAGCCCTGGTGGTAGGACTCAGGTCTCCTACAATGAGCAGTTCTTC	CASSPGGRTQVSYNEQFF	TRBV5-5	TRBJ2-1	.	.
TGCGCCAGCAGCTTGGGGGCAGCGAACACCGGGGAGCTGTTTTTT	CASSLGAANTGELFF	TRBV5-1	TRBJ2-2	.	.
TGCGCCAGCACCCTAAGCGGGACTAGCGTATACAATGAGCAGTTCTTC	CASTLSGTSVYNEQFF	TRBV5-1	TRBJ2-1	.	TRBD2
TGTGCCAGCAGCTTCGCGACTAGCGGGATAGGTGCCGGGGAGCTGTTTTTT	CASSFATSGIGAGELFF	TRBV7-9	TRBJ2-2	.	TRBD2
TGTGCCAGCAGCCCCCGAGGCGGGGGTGAGCAGACCCAGTACTTC	CASSPRGGGEQTQYF	TRBV11-3	TRBJ2-5	.	TRBD2
TGTGCCAGCAGCGTAGGATCGGGACAGAACTATGGCTACACCTTC	CASSVGSGQNYGYTF	TRBV9	TRBJ1-2	.	TRBD1
TGCGCCAGCAGCTCGTATTTGCGGGAGACCTGCAATGAGCAGTTCTTC	CASSSYLRETCNEQFF	TRBV4-3	TRBJ2-1	.	TRBD2
TGTGCCAGCTCACCGGACACCGGGACATATTCCTACGAGCAGTACTTC	CASSPDTGTYSYEQYF	TRBV18	TRBJ2-7	.	.
TGTGCCAAAAAAACAGGGGATGGCTATGGCTACACCTTC	CAKKTGDGYGYTF	TRBV19	TRBJ1-2	.	TRBD1
TGTGCCAGCAGCTTTAGCGGTTGGGACACAGATACGCAGTATTTT	CASSFSGWDTDTQYF	TRBV7-9	TRBJ2-3	.	.
TGCGCCAGCAGCCAAGTACCAGGGCACCAAGAGACCCAGTACTTC	CASSQVPGHQETQYF	TRBV4-1	TRBJ2-5	.	.
TGTGCCAGCAGCGTAGGGCTAGCGGGAGCGGCGTCCTACAATGAGCAGTTCTTC	CASSVGLAGAASYNEQFF	TRBV9	TRBJ2-1	.	TRBD2
TGTGCCAGCAGTTATAGCGGGAGCGGCGATACGCAGTATTTT	CASSYSGSGDTQYF	TRBV7-2	TRBJ2-3	.	TRBD2
TGTGCCAGCCAGAAACAGGGCGTTTTCGGTGGGGCCAACGTCCTGACTTTC	CASQKQGVFGGANVLTF	TRBV5-6	TRBJ2-6	.	.
TGTGCCACCAGCAGACAGGGGGCAAGCACTGAAGCTTTCTTT	CATSRQGASTEAFF	TRBV15	TRBJ1-1	.	TRBD1
TGCGCCAGCAGCCGCGGGAGGGCCTCGGACAATGAGCAGTTCTTC	CASSRGRASDNEQFF	TRBV4-1	TRBJ2-1	.	TRBD2
TGTGCCAGCAGCTTCGGACAAACAGGAACACCCCTCCACTTT	CASSFGQTGTPLHF	TRBV5-4	TRBJ1-6	.	.
TGTGCCTGGAGTGTACTTGGGCATTCTGGCTACACCTTC	CAWSVLGHSGYTF	TRBV30	TRBJ1-2	.	.
TGTGCCACCAGCAGAGAGACAGGCCGCGGAAACACCATATATTTT	CATSRETGRGNTIYF	TRBV15	TRBJ1-3	.	.
TGTGCCAGCAGCCCGAATCGGAGAGGGTGGAACCAAGAGACCCAGTACTTC	CASSPNRRGWNQETQYF	TRBV7-2	TRBJ2-5	.	.
TGCGCCAGCAGGGGGACACTGGATTCCTACGAGCAGTACTTC	CASRGTLDSYEQYF	TRBV10-2	TRBJ2-7	.	.
TGTGCCAGCAGCTTAGTGGGGGCTCCTCAGGAGACCCAGTACTTC	CASSLVGAPQETQYF	TRBV7-6	TRBJ2-5	.	.
TGTGCCAGCAGCAGGCAAGGGGGGGGCACAGATACGCAGTATTTT	CASSRQGGGTDTQYF	TRBV28	TRBJ2-3	.	.
TGTGCCAGCAGTCCCATTAGCAATCAGCCCCAGCATTTT	CASSPISNQPQHF	TRBV12-3/TRBV12-4	TRBJ1-5	.	.
TGTGCCAGCTCTGGCGGGAGGGCCAATTCGGAGACCCAGTACTTC	CASSGGRANSETQYF	TRBV2	TRBJ2-5	.	TRBD2
TGCGCCAGCAGCCAATCAGGACAGGGGTATAGCTCCTATAATTCACCCCTCCACTTT	CASSQSGQGYSSYNSPLHF	TRBV4-3	TRBJ1-6	.	TRBD1
TGTGCCAGCAGGAGCGGGAGGGCCGCATTCCCCGTAAAATCTGAGGGGCAGTTCTTC	CASRSGRAAFPVKSEGQFF	TRBV11-3	TRBJ2-1	once	TRBD2
TGTGCCACCAGGGGGGCTTCAACCTACGAGCAGTACTTC	CATRGASTYEQYF	TRBV27	TRBJ2-7	.	.
TGTGCCTGGAGTGTACTTCGCGCCACCTTGGATACGCAGTATTTT	CAWSVLRATLDTQYF	TRBV30	TRBJ2-3	.	.
TGTGCTAGTGGTTTTGCGCCGAGCCAAGAGACCCAGTACTTC	CASGFAPSQETQYF	TRBV12-5	TRBJ2-5	.	.
TGCGCCAGCAGCTTCGGAGACAGGAGCTCTGGAAACACCATATATTTT	CASSFGDRSSGNTIYF	TRBV5-1	TRBJ1-3	.	.
TGTGCCAGCATCAGAGAGGGACAGGGCGCGCAGTATTTT	CASIREGQGAQYF	TRBV2	TRBJ2-3	.	TRBD1
TGCAGCGTTGAAAGACACCGATATCAAGAGACCCAGTACTTC	CSVERHRYQETQYF	TRBV29-1	TRBJ2-5	.	.
TGTGCCAGCAGTTCCGTGGGGCCCCCACGGCCCCAGCATTTT	CASSSVGPPRPQHF	TRBV6-5	TRBJ1-5	.	.
TGTGCCAGCTCACCGGGTCGAGGTTCGGAAACTGAAGCTTTCTTT	CASSPGRGSETEAFF	TRBV18	TRBJ1-1	.	.
TGTGCCAGCAGTTTAGATCGCGTGGTACAGGGACATGGCTACACCTTC	CASSLDRVVQGHGYTF	TRBV28	TRBJ1-2	few	.